This is a list of T cell receptor beta chains from one sample in a study of human T cells and chemical hapten exposure. TCRdb passed the RACE reads through MiXCR, listing each CDR3 protein once. The table shows about 92,000 distinct CDR3 sequences, with approximately 9.9% occurring only once. The sample here was whole blood, taken in connection with sensitization to the hapten diphenylcyclopropenone (DPC). These receptors all stem from a woman aged 40-49 years with alopecia areata. Some clones in this sample may be carry-over from other donors' samples. The CDR3 runs from the conserved cysteine through the conserved F or W. The order of the fields is clone size, CDR3 length, J gene, D gene, V gene, CDR3 DNA, CDR3 protein. A D gene is named only where the DNA matches it firmly. The size field is filled for only some rows; it gives once, few, many or a size class.

few,16,TRBJ1-2,NA,TRBV7-2,TGTGCCAGCAGCTTAGGCGGGACGGTCCTGGGGGATGGCTACACCTTC,CASSLGGTVLGDGYTF
few,12,TRBJ1-1,NA,TRBV7-8,TGTGCCAGCAGCTTTATCAACACTGAAGCTTTCTTT,CASSFINTEAFF
many,15,TRBJ1-1,NA,TRBV7-9,TGTGCCAGCAGCGCCCCCCTTATGGGCGGCAGGAAAGCTTTCTTT,CASSAPLMGGRKAFF
few,14,TRBJ1-4,NA,TRBV12-3/TRBV12-4,TGTGCCAGCAGTTATTGGGGACAAAGGGAAAAACTGTTTTTT,CASSYWGQREKLFF
NA,15,TRBJ2-3,NA,TRBV7-6,TGTGCCAGCAGCTTAGGATTAGTCAGCTCAGATACGCAGTATTTT,CASSLGLVSSDTQYF
NA,12,TRBJ2-1,NA,TRBV12-3/TRBV12-4,TGTGCCAGCGGCTTTTCCTACAATGAGCAGTTCTTC,CASGFSYNEQFF
few,11,TRBJ1-1,NA,TRBV5-6,TGTGCCAGCAGCTTCAACACTGAAGCTTTCTTT,CASSFNTEAFF
few,15,TRBJ1-6,NA,TRBV28,TGTGCCAGCAGTTTCCCAGGGGTCCTTAATTCACCCCTCCACTTT,CASSFPGVLNSPLHF
few,12,TRBJ1-1,NA,TRBV7-6,TGTGCCAGCAGCAGATTAAACACTGAAGCTTTCTTT,CASSRLNTEAFF
many,15,TRBJ1-5,NA,TRBV12-3/TRBV12-4,TGTGCCAGCAGTTTCGGCGGAACTAGCAATCAGCCCCAGCATTTT,CASSFGGTSNQPQHF
many,16,TRBJ2-2,NA,TRBV3-1,TGTGCCAGCAGCCGCATTACCATTGGGAGCACCGGGGAGCTGTTTTTT,CASSRITIGSTGELFF
many,17,TRBJ1-6,TRBD1,TRBV7-2,TGTGCCAGCAGCTTCACCGGGACAGGGGGCAATAATTCACCCCTCCACTTT,CASSFTGTGGNNSPLHF
many,15,TRBJ1-1,TRBD1,TRBV4-1,TGCGCCAGCAGACTAGAGGGACAGGGGGCGACTGAAGCTTTCTTT,CASRLEGQGATEAFF
NA,14,TRBJ2-1,NA,TRBV19,TGTGCCAGTAGGGTAGGGGACCTAAGCGGAGAGCAGTTCTTC,CASRVGDLSGEQFF
NA,13,TRBJ2-5,TRBD1,TRBV29-1,TGCAGCGTTGCGCGGGACAGGAGAGAGACCCAGTACTTC,CSVARDRRETQYF
few,17,TRBJ2-3,NA,TRBV6-2/TRBV6-3,TGTGCCAGCAGTCCCATCGGGAAGACCGTTCGCACAGATACGCAGTATTTT,CASSPIGKTVRTDTQYF
many,18,TRBJ2-1,TRBD1,TRBV7-6,TGTGCCAGCAGCTCATTACCGGGACAGCGTAAGTCCTACAATGAGCAGTTCTTC,CASSSLPGQRKSYNEQFF
many,14,TRBJ2-3,NA,TRBV7-9,TGTGCCAGCAGCCCTTTTAGGGGCACAGATACGCAGTATTTT,CASSPFRGTDTQYF
NA,15,TRBJ2-7,TRBD1,TRBV12-3/TRBV12-4,TGTGCCAGCAGTGGCCGCAGGACAGGCGGCGACGAGCAGTACTTC,CASSGRRTGGDEQYF